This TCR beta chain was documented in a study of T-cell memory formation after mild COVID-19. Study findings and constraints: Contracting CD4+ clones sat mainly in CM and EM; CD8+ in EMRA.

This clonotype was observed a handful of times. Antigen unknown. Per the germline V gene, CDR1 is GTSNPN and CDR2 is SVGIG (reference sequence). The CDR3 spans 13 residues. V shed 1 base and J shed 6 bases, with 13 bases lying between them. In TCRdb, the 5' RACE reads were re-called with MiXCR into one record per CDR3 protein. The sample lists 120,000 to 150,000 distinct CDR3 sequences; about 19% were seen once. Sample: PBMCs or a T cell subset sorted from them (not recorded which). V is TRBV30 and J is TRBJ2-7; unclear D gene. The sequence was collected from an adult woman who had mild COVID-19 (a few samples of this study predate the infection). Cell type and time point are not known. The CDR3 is CAWSAQQYGEQYF. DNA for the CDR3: TGTGCCTGGAGTGCACAACAGTACGGCGAGCAGTACTTC.